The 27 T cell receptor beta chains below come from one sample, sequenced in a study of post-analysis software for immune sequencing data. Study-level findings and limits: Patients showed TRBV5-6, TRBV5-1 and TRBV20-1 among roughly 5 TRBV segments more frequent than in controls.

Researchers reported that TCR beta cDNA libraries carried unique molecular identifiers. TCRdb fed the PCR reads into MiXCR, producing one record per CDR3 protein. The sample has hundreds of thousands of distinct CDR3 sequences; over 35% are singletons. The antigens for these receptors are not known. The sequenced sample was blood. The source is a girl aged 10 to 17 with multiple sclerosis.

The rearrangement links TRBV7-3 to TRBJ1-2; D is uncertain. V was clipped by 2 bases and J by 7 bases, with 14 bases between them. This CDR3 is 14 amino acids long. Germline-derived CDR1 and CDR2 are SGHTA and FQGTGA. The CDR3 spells CASSLDPIGSGYTF. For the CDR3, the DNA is TGTGCCAGCAGCTTAGATCCTATAGGCTCTGGCTACACCTTC.

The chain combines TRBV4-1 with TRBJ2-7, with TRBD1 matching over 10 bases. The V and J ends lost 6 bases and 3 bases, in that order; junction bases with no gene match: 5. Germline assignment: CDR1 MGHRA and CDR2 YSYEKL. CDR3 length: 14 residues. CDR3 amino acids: CASSIGTGVYEQYF. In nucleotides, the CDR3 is TGCGCCAGCAGTATCGGGACAGGGGTCTACGAGCAGTACTTC.

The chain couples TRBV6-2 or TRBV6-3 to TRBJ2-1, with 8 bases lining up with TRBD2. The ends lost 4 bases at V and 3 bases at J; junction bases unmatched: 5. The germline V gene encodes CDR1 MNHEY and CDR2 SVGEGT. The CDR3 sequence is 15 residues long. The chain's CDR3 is CASSSGTRNYNEQFF. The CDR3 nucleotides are TGTGCCAGCAGTTCCGGGACTAGGAACTACAATGAGCAGTTCTTC.

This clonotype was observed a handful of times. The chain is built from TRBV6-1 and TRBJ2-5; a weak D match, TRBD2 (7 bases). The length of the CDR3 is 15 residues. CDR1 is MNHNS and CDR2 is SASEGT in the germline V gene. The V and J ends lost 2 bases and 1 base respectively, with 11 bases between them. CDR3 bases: TGTGCCAGCAGTGAATCCGGGGGGCTCCAAGAGACCCAGTACTTC. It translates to CASSESGGLQETQYF.

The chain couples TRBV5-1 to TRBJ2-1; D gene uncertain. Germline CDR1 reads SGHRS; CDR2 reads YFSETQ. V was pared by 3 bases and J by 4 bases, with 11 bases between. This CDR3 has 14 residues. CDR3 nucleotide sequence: TGCGCCAGCAGCTCAGGTAATCTGTACAATGAGCAGTTCTTC. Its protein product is CASSSGNLYNEQFF. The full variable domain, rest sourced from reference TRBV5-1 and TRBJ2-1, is KAGVTQTPRYLIKTRGQQVTLSCSPISGHRSVSWYQQTPGQGLQFLFEYFSETQRNKGNFPGRFSGRQFSNSRSEMNVSTLELGDSALYLCASSSGNLYNEQFFGPGTRLTVL.

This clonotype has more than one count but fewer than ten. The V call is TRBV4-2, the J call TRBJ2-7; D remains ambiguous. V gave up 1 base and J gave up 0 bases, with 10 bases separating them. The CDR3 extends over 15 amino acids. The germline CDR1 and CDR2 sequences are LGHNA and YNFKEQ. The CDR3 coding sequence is TGTGCCAGCAGCCAAGTAGGTCCGACCTCCTACGAGCAGTACTTC. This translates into CASSQVGPTSYEQYF.

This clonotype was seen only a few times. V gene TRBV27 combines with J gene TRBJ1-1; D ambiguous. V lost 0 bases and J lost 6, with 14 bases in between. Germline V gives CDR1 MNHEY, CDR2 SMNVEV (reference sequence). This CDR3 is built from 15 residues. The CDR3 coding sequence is TGTGCCAGCAGTTTATCCACAGTGTGGCTCTCTGAAGCTTTCTTT. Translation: CASSLSTVWLSEAFF.

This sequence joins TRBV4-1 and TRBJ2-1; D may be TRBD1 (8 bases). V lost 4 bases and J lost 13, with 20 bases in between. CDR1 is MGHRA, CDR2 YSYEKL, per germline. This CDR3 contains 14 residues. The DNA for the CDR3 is TGCGCCAGCAGCCTAACTACAGGGGGGGTTCGTCAGTTCTTC. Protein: CASSLTTGGVRQFF.

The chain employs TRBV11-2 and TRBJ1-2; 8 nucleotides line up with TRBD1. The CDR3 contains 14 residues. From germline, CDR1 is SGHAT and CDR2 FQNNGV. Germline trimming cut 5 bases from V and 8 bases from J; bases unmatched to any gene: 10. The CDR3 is CASSPRTGTMGYTF. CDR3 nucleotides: TGTGCCAGCAGCCCCCGGACAGGGACTATGGGCTACACCTTC.

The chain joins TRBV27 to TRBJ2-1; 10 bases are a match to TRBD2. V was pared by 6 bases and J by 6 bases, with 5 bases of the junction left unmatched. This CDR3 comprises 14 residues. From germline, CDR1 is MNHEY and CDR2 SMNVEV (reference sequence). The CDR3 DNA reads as TGTGCCAGCAGGCCCAGCGGGAGGGGCAATGAGCAGTTCTTC. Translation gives CASRPSGRGNEQFF.

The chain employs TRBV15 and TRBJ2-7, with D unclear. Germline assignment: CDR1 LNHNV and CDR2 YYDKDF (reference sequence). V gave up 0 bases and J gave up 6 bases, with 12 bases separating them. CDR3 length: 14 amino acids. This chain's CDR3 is CATSRDRAAVEQYF. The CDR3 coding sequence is TGTGCCACCAGCAGAGATAGGGCAGCTGTCGAGCAGTACTTC. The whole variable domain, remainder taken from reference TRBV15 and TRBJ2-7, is DAMVIQNPRYQVTQFGKPVTLSCSQTLNHNVMYWYQQKSSQAPKLLFHYYDKDFNNEADTPDNFQSRRPNTSFCFLDIRSPGLGDTAMYLCATSRDRAAVEQYFGPGTRLTVT.

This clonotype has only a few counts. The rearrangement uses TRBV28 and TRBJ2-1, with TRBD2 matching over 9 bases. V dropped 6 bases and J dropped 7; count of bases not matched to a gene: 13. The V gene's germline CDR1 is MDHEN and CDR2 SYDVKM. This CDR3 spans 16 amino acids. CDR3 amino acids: CASRIFRGRAGNEQFF. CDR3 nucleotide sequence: TGTGCCAGCAGGATCTTCCGCGGGAGGGCCGGGAATGAGCAGTTCTTC. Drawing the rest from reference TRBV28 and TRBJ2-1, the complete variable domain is DVKVTQSSRYLVKRTGEKVFLECVQDMDHENMFWYRQDPGLGLRLIYFSYDVKMKEKGDIPEGYSVSREKKERFSLILESASTNQTSMYLCASRIFRGRAGNEQFFGPGTRLTVL.

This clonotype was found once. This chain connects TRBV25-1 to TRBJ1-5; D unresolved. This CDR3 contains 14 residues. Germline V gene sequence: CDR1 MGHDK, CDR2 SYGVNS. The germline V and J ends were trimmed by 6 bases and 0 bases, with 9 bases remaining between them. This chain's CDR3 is CASSGLYSNQPQHF. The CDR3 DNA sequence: TGTGCCAGCAGCGGACTTTATAGCAATCAGCCCCAGCATTTT.

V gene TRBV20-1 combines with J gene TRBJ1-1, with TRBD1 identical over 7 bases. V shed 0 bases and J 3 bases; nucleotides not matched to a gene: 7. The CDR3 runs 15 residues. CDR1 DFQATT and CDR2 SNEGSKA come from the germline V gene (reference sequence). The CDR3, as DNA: TGCAGTGCTAGAGATCGGACAGGTGGGGACACTGAAGCTTTCTTT. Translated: CSARDRTGGDTEAFF.

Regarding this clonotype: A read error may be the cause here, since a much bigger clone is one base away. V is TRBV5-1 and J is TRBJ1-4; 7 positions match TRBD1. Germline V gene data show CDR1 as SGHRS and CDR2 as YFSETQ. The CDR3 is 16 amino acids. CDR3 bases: TGCGTCAGCAGCCATTATACGACAGGGCCTAATGAAAAACTGTTTTTT. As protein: CVSSHYTTGPNEKLFF.

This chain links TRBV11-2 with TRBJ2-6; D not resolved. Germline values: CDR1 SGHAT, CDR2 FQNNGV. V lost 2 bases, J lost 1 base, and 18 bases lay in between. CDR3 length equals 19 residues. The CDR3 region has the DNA TGTGCCAGCAGCTTAAGACCGGACGGTGGGTTTTCTGGGGCCAACGTCCTGACTTTC. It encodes CASSLRPDGGFSGANVLTF.

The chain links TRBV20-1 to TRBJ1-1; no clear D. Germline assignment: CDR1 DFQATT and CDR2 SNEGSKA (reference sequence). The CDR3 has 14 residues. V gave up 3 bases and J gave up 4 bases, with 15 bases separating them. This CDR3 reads CSASEALIGTEAFF. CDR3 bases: TGCAGTGCTAGTGAGGCGCTAATTGGCACTGAAGCTTTCTTT.

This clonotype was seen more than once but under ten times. Here the CDR3 reads CASSPRLALSTDTQYF. CDR3 DNA sequence: TGTGCCAGCTCACCACGACTAGCCCTTAGCACAGATACGCAGTATTTT. The chain is built from TRBV18 and TRBJ2-3; 7 nucleotides line up with TRBD2. V shed 1 base and J 0 bases; nucleotides not matched to a gene: 4. The CDR3 loop spans 16 amino acids. Germline assignment: CDR1 KGHSH and CDR2 LQKENI.

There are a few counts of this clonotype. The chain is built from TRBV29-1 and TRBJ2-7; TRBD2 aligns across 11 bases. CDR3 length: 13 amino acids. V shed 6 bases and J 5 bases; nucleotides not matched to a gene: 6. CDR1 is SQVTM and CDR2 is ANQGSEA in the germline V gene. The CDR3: CSVVTSGMNEQYF. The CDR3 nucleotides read TGCAGCGTCGTGACTAGCGGGATGAACGAGCAGTACTTC.

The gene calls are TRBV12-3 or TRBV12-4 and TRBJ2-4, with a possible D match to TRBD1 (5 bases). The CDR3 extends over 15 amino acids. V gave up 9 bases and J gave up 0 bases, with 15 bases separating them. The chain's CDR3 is CASRNWGLAKNIQYF. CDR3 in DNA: TGTGCCAGTCGAAACTGGGGCCTAGCCAAAAACATTCAGTACTTC.

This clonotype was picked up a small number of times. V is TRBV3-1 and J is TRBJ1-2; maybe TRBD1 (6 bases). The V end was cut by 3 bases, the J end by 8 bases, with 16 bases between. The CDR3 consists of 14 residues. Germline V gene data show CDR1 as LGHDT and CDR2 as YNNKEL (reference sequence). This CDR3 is CASSQATRGGGYTF. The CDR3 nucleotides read TGTGCCAGCAGCCAGGCCACCAGGGGCGGGGGCTACACCTTC.

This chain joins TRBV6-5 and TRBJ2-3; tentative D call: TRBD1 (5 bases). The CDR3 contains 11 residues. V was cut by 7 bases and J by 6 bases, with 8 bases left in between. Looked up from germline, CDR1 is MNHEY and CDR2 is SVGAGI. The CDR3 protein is CASTKGDTQYF. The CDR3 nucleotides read TGTGCCAGCACCAAGGGGGATACGCAGTATTTT.

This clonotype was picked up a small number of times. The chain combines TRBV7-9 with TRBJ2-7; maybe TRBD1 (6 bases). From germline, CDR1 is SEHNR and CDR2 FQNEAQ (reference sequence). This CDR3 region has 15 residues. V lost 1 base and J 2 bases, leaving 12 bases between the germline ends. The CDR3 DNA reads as TGTGCCAGCAGCTTAGTTTGGACAGCTACCTACGAGCAGTACTTC. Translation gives CASSLVWTATYEQYF.

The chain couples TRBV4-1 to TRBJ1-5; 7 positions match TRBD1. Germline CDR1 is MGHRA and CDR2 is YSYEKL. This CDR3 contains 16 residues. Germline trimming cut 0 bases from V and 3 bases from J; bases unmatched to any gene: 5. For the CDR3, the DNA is TGCGCCAGCAGCCAAGATCGGACAGGACTCAATCAGCCCCAGCATTTT. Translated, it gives CASSQDRTGLNQPQHF.

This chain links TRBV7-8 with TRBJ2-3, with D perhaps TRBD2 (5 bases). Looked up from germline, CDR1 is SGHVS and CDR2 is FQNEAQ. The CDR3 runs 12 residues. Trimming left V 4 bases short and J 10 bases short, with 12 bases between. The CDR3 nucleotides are TGTGCCAGCAGCTGGGGAGAGGGCGCGCAGTATTTT. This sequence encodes CASSWGEGAQYF.

CDR3 residues: CASSLSTSGSSGANVLTF. CDR3 in DNA: TGTGCCAGCAGCTTATCGACTAGCGGGAGCTCTGGGGCCAACGTCCTGACTTTC. The V gene is TRBV13, the J gene TRBJ2-6; 12 nucleotides match TRBD2. The CDR3 loop spans 18 amino acids. CDR1 is PRHDT and CDR2 is FYEKMQ in the germline V gene (reference sequence). J lost 0 bases, V lost 2 bases, and 2 bases had no gene match.

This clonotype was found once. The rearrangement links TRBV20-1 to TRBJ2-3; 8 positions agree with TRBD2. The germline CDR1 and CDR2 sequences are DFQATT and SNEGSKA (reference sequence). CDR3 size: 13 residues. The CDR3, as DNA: TGCAGCAGAAATAGCGGGGCCACAGATACGCAGTATTTT. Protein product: CSRNSGATDTQYF.